This TCR beta chain was obtained from a study of blood T cell repertoires in COVID-19 (dated by TCRdb to 2018 to 2020). Broadly, across the study: Samples covering the acute and convalescent phases of COVID-19 were provided by collaborators in the United States, Italy and Spain. Where available, HLA class I and class II types were obtained from metadata supplied by the sample provider rather than from assay-based typing. The material from the prospective study consisted of cDNA or gDNA derived from T cells, B-cell-depleted T cells, or PBMCs. Subjects who had been exposed to COVID-19, were actively infected with it, or had recovered from it provided the deeply sampled blood TCRbeta repertoires that made up the dataset. The repertoires were made available in a free public database intended to serve as a resource for research on the immune response to SARS-CoV-2. Nearly every sample came with metadata listing a de-identified subject ID, COVID-19 status, age in years and sex. Samples were obtained from the ongoing ImmuneRACE study (first 160 participants) and from about 1,300 subjects provided by 6 global collaborators. Findings and caveats that apply to the study as a whole: The quantity of clinical and demographic metadata differed by source and by participant and was supplied without curation.

This clone was seen just once. The antigen this receptor binds is unknown. No base qualities exist here, and no much larger clone lies one base off it. TCRbeta CDR3 regions were amplified from genomic DNA by means of the immunoSEQ Assay, a bias-controlled multiplex PCR. The authors' analysis ran thus. The number of nucleated cells in each sample was estimated from the amplification of reference gene primers within the assay. To quantify the absolute abundance of each unique TCRbeta CDR3 rearrangement, sequence reads were collapsed and filtered. For each sample, productive Simpson clonality was calculated as the square root of Simpson's diversity index over productive rearrangements. TCRdb holds this immuneACCESS table with in-frame rearrangements only. Some clones are missing; in checked studies, unresolved V genes explain under half, and the rest has no known cause. For V, J and clone size, that table is used; D and trimming come from the DNA. Here the sample has 270,000 or so clones; under 90% occur a single time. The top ten hold 11% of the sample.

At one collaborating source in Seattle, patients were enrolled during active infection and were followed longitudinally through the course of disease. Whole blood was collected in K2EDTA tubes by collaborating institutions according to the institutions' own protocols. For TCRbeta analysis, collaborator samples were shipped as frozen whole blood, as isolated PBMCs, or as DNA extracted from either sample type. Its CDR3 holds 15 amino acids, cysteine through phenylalanine. Only the CDR3 DNA is retained, 45 bases long and in frame from the first base. Germline trimming amounts to 3 bases on V and 4 bases on J, with 5 as the count of junction bases outside the gene matches. CDR1 and CDR2, looked up from the germline V gene, are MNHNS and SASEGT.

Specimen: peripheral blood. This clonotype was obtained from a young woman with COVID-19, enrolled during active disease. The chain uses TRBV6-1 and TRBJ2-7; 11 middle bases align to TRBD1. The DNA is TGTGCCAGCAGTGAGGCCGGGACAGGGGGTTACGAGCAGTACTTC. It is translated as CASSEAGTGGYEQYF.